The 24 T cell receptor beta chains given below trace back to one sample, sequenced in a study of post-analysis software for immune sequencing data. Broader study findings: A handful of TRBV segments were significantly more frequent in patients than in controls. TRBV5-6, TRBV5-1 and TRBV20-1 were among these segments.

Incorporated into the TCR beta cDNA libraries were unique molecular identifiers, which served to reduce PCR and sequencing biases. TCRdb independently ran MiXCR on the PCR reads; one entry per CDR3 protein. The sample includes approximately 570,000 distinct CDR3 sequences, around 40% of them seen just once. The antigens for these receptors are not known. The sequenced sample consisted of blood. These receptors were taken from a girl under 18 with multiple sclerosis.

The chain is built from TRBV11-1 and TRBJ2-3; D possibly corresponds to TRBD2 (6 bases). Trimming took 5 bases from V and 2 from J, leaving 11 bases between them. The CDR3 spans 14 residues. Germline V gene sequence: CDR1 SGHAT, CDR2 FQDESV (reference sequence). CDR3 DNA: TGTGCCAGCAGCCGGGAGAGCCTCACAGATACGCAGTATTTT. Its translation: CASSRESLTDTQYF. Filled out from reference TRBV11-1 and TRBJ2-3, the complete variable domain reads EAEVAQSPRYKITEKSQAVAFWCDPISGHATLYWYRQILGQGPELLVQFQDESVVDDSQLPKDRFSAERLKGVDSTLKIQPAELGDSAMYLCASSRESLTDTQYFGPGTRLTVL.

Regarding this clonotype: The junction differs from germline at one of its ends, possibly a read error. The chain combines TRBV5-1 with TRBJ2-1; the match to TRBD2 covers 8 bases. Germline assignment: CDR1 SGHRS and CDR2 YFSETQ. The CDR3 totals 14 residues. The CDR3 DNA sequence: TGCGCCGGCAGCAGTAGCGGGGTGGTCCATGAGCAGTTCTTC. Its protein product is CAGSSSGVVHEQFF.

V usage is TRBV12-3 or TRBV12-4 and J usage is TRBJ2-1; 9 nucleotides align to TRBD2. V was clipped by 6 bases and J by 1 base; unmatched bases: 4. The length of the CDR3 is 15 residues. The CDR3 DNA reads TGTGCCAGCAGGACTAGCGGAACTTCCTACAATGAGCAGTTCTTC. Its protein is CASRTSGTSYNEQFF.

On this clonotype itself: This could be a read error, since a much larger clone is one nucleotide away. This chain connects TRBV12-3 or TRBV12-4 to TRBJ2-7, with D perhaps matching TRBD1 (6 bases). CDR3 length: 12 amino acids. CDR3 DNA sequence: TGTGCCAGCAGTTCCGTACAGGGCGAGCGGTACTTC. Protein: CASSSVQGERYF.

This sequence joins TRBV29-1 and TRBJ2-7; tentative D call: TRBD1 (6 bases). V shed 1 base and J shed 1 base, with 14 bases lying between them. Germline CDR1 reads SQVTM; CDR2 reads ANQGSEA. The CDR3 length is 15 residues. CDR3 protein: CSVEGGQTDSYEQYF. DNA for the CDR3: TGCAGCGTTGAAGGGGGGCAGACCGATTCCTACGAGCAGTACTTC.

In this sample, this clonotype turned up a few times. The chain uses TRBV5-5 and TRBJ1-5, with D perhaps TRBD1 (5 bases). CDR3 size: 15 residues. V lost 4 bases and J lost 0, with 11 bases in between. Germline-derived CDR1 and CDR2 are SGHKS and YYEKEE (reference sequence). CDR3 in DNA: TGTGCCAGCAGCCTCGGAGGGGCTAGCAATCAGCCCCAGCATTTT. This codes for CASSLGGASNQPQHF.

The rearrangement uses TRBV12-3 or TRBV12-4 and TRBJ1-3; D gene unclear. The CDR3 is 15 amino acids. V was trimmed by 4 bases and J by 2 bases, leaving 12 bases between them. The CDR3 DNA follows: TGTGCCAGCAGTTCGATCGGGGTTACTGGAAACACCATATATTTT. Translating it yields CASSSIGVTGNTIYF.

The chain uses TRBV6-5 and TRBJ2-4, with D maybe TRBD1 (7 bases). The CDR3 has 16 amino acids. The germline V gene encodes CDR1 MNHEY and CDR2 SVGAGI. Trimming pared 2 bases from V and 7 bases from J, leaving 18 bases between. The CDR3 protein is CASSYGRWDSGNIQYF. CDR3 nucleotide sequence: TGTGCCAGCAGTTACGGGAGGTGGGACAGCGGTAACATTCAGTACTTC.

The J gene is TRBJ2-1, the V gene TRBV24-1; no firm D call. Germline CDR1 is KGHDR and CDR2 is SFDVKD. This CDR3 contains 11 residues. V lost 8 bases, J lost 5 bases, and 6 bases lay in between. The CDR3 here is CATKSNNEQFF. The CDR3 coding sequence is TGTGCCACCAAGAGTAACAATGAGCAGTTCTTC.

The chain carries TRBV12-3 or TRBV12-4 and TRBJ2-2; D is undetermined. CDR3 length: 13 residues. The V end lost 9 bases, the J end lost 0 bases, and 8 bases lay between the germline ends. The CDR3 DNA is TGTGCCAGTGTCGGGTCGAACACCGGGGAGCTGTTTTTT. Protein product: CASVGSNTGELFF.

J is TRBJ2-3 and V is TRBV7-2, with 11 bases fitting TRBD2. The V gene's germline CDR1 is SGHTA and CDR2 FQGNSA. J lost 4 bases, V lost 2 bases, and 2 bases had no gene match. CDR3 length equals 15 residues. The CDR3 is CASSLLLAGADTQYF. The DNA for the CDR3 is TGTGCCAGCAGCTTACTACTAGCGGGGGCAGATACGCAGTATTTT. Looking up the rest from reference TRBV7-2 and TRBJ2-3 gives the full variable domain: GAGVSQSPSNKVTEKGKDVELRCDPISGHTALYWYRQSLGQGLEFLIYFQGNSAPDKSGLPSDRFSAERTGGSVSTLTIQRTQQEDSAVYLCASSLLLAGADTQYFGPGTRLTVL.

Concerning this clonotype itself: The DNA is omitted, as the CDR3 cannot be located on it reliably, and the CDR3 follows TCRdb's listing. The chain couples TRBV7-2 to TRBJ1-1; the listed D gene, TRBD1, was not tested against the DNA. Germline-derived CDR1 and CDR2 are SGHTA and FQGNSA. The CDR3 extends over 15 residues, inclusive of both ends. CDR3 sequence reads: CASSARDREPLKLSF.

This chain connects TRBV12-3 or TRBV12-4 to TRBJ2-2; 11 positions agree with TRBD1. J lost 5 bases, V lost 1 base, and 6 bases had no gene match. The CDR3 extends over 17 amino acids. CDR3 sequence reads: CASSLDPGTGGTGELFF. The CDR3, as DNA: TGTGCCAGCAGTTTAGACCCCGGGACAGGGGGTACCGGGGAGCTGTTTTTT.

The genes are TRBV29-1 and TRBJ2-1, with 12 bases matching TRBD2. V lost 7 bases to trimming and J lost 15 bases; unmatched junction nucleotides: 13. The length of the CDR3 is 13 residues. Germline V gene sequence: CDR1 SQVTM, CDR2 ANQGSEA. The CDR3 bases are TGCAGCGGGTGGGGACTAGCGGGCCTCGGCGTGTTCTTC. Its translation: CSGWGLAGLGVFF.

The CDR3 here is CASSIKAGAGTYEQYF. The CDR3 region has the DNA TGTGCCAGCAGCATCAAAGCGGGAGCCGGGACCTACGAGCAGTACTTC. The chain links TRBV9 to TRBJ2-7, with 8 bases matching TRBD2. The CDR3 is 16 amino acids. The ends lost 4 bases at V and 2 bases at J; junction bases unmatched: 11. In germline, CDR1 is SGDLS, CDR2 YYNGEE.

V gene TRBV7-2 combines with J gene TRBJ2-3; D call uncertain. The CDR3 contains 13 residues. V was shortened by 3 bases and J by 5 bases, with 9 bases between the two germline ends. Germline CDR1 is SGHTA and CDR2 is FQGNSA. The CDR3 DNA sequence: TGTGCCAGCAGCTTCGGTTCCATAGATACGCAGTATTTT. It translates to CASSFGSIDTQYF.

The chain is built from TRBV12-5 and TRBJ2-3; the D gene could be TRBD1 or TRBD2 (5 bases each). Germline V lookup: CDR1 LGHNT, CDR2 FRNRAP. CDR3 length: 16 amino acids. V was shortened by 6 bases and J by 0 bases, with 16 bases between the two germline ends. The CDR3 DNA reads TGTGCTAGTGGCCCGGGGACCCAGGCTAGCACAGATACGCAGTATTTT. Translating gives CASGPGTQASTDTQYF. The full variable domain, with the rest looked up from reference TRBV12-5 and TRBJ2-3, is DARVTQTPRHKVTEMGQEVTMRCQPILGHNTVFWYRQTMMQGLELLAYFRNRAPLDDSGMPKDRFSAEMPDATLATLKIQPSEPRDSAVYFCASGPGTQASTDTQYFGPGTRLTVL.

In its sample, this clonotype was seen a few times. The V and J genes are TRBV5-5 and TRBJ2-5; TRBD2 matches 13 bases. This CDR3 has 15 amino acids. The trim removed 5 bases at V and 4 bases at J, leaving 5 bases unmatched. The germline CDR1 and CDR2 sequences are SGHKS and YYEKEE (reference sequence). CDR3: CASRGLAGAVETQYF. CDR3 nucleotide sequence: TGTGCCAGCAGAGGACTAGCGGGAGCTGTAGAGACCCAGTACTTC.

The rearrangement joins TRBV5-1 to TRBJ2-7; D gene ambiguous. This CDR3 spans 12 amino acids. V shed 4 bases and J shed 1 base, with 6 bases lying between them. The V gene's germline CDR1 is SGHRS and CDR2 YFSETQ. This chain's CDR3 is CASSTESYEQYF. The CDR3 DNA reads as TGCGCCAGCAGCACAGAATCCTACGAGCAGTACTTC.

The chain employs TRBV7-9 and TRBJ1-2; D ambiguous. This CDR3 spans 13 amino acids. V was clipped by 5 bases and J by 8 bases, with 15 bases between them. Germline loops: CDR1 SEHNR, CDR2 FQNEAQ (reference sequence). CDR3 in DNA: TGTGCCAGCAGCCCTCAGCGACAAGGCGGCTACACCTTC. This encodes CASSPQRQGGYTF.

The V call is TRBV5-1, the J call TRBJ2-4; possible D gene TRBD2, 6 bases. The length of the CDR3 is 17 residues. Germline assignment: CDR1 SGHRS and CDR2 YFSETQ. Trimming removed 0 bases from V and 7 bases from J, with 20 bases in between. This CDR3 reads CASSLEGLTGVRNIQYF. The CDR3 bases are TGCGCCAGCAGCTTGGAAGGACTAACGGGAGTTAGGAACATTCAGTACTTC. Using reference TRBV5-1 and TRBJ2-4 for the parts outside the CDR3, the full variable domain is KAGVTQTPRYLIKTRGQQVTLSCSPISGHRSVSWYQQTPGQGLQFLFEYFSETQRNKGNFPGRFSGRQFSNSRSEMNVSTLELGDSALYLCASSLEGLTGVRNIQYFGAGTRLSVL.

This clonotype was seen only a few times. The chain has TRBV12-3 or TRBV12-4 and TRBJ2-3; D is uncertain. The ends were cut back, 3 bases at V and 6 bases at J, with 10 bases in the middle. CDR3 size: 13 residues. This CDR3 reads CASSLTRADTQYF. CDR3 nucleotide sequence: TGTGCCAGCAGTTTGACGCGCGCCGATACGCAGTATTTT.

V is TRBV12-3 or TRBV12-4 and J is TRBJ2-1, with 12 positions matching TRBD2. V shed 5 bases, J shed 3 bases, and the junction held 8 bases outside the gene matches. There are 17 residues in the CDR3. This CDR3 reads CASSVPTSGRIYNEQFF. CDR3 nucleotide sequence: TGTGCCAGCAGTGTACCGACTAGCGGGAGAATCTACAATGAGCAGTTCTTC.

The CDR3, as DNA: TGTGCCAGCAGTAGGCTGCCGACAGGGATAGGAGGCGAGCAGTACTTC. It is translated as CASSRLPTGIGGEQYF. This chain uses TRBV12-3 or TRBV12-4 with TRBJ2-4; 7 positions agree with TRBD1. TRBJ2-7 matches the DNA end more closely, so the J call is doubtful. CDR3 length equals 16 residues.